What follows describes a single T cell receptor beta chain. Its specificity is unknown. This specimen belongs to a study of cytomegalovirus exposure and HLA in healthy donors. Looking at the study overall: The 120 validation repertoires were produced on the same platform as the 550 to 700 repertoires of the first cohort. This was reported in a later analysis. Study-level points and caveats: Cytomegalovirus association was listed for 150 or so TCR beta chains. In vitro checks showed that three CMV-associated chains really do target CMV antigens.

Germline V CDR1 and CDR2: SGHDN, FVKESK. Deletions cut 3 bases from V and 2 bases from J, with 13 bases between. The CDR3 spans 16 residues. Sequencing used immunoSEQ multiplex PCR; TCRdb keeps in-frame clones, though not all of them. The sample holds 250,000 to 350,000 clones, 87% seen once. This chain uses TRBV14 with TRBJ2-2, with a possible D match to TRBD1 (6 bases). Sequenced sample: PBMCs. This TCR was sampled from a woman in her thirties in good health and CMV-seropositive. The chain's CDR3 is CASSHTGTSNTGELFF. CDR3 bases: TGTGCCAGCAGCCACACGGGGACATCCAACACCGGGGAGCTGTTTTTT.